This entry describes one T cell receptor beta chain. This sample was included in a study of cytomegalovirus exposure and HLA in healthy donors. The study ran its PCR with 60 Vbeta and 13 Jbeta primers. Here immunoSEQ multiplex PCR was the method, and the copy in TCRdb shows in-frame clones only, minus some. The data show 130,000 or so clones, with roughly 80% seen just once and around 3.4% held by the top ten. Trimming removed 7 bases from V and 6 bases from J; junction bases left unmatched: 9. The germline V gene has CDR1 SNHLY and CDR2 FYNNEI. CDR3 length: 15 amino acids. This chain joins TRBV2 and TRBJ1-4, with 9 bases identical to TRBD1. Sequencing was done on a sample of PBMCs. The TCR comes from a middle-aged man in good health and CMV-seronegative. DNA of the CDR3: TGTGCCAGCACTATTGGGACAGGGTGGCATGAAAAACTGTTTTTT. Protein sequence: CASTIGTGWHEKLFF.